This T cell receptor (beta chain) is drawn from a study of metastatic and nonmetastatic thyroid tumors. For the study at large: Repertoires from blood and tumor or nodule tissue of malignant and benign thyroid patients were compared. General study results and limits: Malignant thyroid tumors reportedly had TCR beta diversity that was significantly higher than in benign nodules, in blood and tumor.

The CDR3 extends over 15 amino acids. V lost 4 bases and J lost 9; bases outside the gene matches: 7. CDR1 SNHLY and CDR2 FYNNEI come from the germline V gene. Authors' analysis steps: A papillary thyroid cancer distant-metastasis classifier was built from CDR3 differences across clinicopathological groups. TCRdb re-analyzed the PCR reads using MiXCR. The V and J calls reflect TCRdb's pipeline rather than the authors' work. The sample contains approximately 84,000 clones, about 15% of which appear only once. Of note for this clone: The antigen is undetermined. The same CDR3 can be traced to other DNA sequences in this sample.

There were no patients who had received any treatment before thyroid surgery. The source material was blood. The rearrangement links TRBV2 to TRBJ2-1, with TRBD2 matching 12 bases. The receptor's source is a female donor with papillary thyroid cancer or a benign thyroid nodule (not recorded which). Some clones in this sample may be carry-over from other donors' samples. CDR3 sequence: CASSVSGTSGREQFF. CDR3 DNA: TGTGCCAGCAGTGTATCCGGGACTAGCGGGCGTGAGCAGTTCTTC.